This T cell receptor beta chain emerged from a study of technical replicates of blood from a handful of donors. CDR1 and CDR2 (germline): SGHTA, FQGNSA. The CDR3 has 13 amino acids. Trimming left V 2 bases short and J 1 base short, with 3 bases between. Method: immunoSEQ multiplex PCR; TCRdb's copy keeps in-frame clones and lacks some. Found here are fewer than 90,000 clones, roughly 93% of them singletons; the top ten hold 0.39%. The rearrangement uses TRBV7-2 and TRBJ1-3; D remains unclear. This receptor was obtained from a human donor in good health. The sample comprised T cells isolated from PBMCs. The CDR3 is CASSLQSGNTIYF. The DNA for the CDR3 is TGTGCCAGCAGCTTACAATCTGGAAACACCATATATTTT. Using reference TRBV7-2 and TRBJ1-3 for the parts outside the CDR3, the full variable domain is GAGVSQSPSNKVTEKGKDVELRCDPISGHTALYWYRQSLGQGLEFLIYFQGNSAPDKSGLPSDRFSAERTGGSVSTLTIQRTQQEDSAVYLCASSLQSGNTIYFGEGSWLTVV.